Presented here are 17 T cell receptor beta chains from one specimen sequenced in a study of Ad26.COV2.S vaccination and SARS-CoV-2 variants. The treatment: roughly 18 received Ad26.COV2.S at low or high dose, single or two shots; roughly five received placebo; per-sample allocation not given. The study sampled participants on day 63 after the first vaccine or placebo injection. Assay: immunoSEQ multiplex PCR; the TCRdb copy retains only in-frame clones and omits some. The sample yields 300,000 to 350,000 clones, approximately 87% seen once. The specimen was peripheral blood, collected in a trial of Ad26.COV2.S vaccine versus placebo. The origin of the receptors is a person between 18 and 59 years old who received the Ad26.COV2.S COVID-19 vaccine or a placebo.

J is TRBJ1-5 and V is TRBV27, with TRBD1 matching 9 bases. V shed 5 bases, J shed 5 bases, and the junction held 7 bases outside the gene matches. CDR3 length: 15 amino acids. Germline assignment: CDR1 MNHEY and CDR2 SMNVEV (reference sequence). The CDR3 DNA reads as TGTGCCAGCAGTACTGGACAGGGGCAGGATCAGCCCCAGCATTTT. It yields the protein CASSTGQGQDQPQHF.

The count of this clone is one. The CDR3 sequence: CASGLTGELFF. The DNA for the CDR3 is TGTGCCAGCGGTCTCACCGGGGAGCTGTTTTTT. V gene TRBV28 combines with J gene TRBJ2-2; no clear D gene. This CDR3 is built from 11 residues. CDR1 MDHEN and CDR2 SYDVKM come from the germline V gene. V lost 8 bases, J lost 4 bases, and 5 bases lay in between.

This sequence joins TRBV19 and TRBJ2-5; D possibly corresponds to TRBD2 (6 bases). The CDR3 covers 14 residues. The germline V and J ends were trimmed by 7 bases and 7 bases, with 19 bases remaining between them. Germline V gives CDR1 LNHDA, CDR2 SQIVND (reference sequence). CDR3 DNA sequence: TGTGCCAGTAACGGCTGGGGGGACCGAGCGACCCAGTACTTC. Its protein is CASNGWGDRATQYF. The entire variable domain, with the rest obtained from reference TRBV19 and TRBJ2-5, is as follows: DGGITQSPKYLFRKEGQNVTLSCEQNLNHDAMYWYRQDPGQGLRLIYYSQIVNDFQKGDIAEGYSVSREKKESFPLTVTSAQKNPTAFYLCASNGWGDRATQYFGPGTRLLVL.

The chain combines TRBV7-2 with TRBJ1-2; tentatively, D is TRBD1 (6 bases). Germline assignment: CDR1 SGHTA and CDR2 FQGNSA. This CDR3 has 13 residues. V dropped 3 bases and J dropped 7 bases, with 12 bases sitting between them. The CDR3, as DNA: TGTGCCAGCAGCTTGGGGGGGCTGGGTGGCTACACCTTC. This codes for CASSLGGLGGYTF.

The CDR3 DNA is TGTGCCAGCAGTTACCGACAGGGGGCCAACACTGAAGCTTTCTTT. Translated: CASSYRQGANTEAFF. The chain is built from TRBV6-2 or TRBV6-3 and TRBJ1-1, with 10 positions matching TRBD1. The J segment lost 2 bases and the V segment lost 2 bases, leaving 2 bases of the junction unmatched. Germline-derived CDR1 and CDR2 are MNHEY and SVGEGT. The CDR3 runs to 15 residues.

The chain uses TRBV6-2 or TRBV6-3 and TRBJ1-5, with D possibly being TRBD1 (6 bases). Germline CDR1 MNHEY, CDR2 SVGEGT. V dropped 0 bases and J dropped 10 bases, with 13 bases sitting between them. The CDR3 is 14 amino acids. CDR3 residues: CASSYSTGAGPQHF. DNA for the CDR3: TGTGCCAGCAGTTACTCGACAGGTGCGGGACCCCAGCATTTT.

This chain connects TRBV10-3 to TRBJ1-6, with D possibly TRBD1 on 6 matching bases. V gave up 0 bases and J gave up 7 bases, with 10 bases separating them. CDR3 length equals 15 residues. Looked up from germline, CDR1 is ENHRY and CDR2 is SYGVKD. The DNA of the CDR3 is TGTGCCATCAGTGAGTCGCAGGGGAGGAATTCACCCCTCCACTTT. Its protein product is CAISESQGRNSPLHF.

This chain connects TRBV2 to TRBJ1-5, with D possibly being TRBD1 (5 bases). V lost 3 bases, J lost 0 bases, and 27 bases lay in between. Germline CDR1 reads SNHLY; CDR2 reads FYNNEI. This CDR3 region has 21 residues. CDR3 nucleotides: TGTGCCAGCAGTGATCCGACCGGGGCACTGGGACTGGGCACTAGCAATCAGCCCCAGCATTTT. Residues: CASSDPTGALGLGTSNQPQHF.

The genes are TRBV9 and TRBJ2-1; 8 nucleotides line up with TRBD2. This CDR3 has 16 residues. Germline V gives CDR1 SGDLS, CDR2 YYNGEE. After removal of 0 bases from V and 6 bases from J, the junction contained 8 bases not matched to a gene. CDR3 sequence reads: CASSVGGTSTFNEQFF. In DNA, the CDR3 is TGTGCCAGCAGCGTAGGAGGGACTAGTACCTTCAATGAGCAGTTCTTC.

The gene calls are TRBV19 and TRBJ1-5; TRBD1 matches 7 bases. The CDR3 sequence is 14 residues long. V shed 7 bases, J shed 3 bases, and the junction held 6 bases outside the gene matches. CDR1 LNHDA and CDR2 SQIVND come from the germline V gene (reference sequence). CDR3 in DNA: TGTGCCAGTAACCCCGGGACAGTCAATCAGCCCCAGCATTTT. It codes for CASNPGTVNQPQHF.

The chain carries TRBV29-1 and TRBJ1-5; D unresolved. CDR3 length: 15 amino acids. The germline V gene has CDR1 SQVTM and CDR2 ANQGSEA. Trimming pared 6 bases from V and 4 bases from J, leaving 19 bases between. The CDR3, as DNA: TGCAGCGTCGAAACGGCTTGGGAGTATAATCAGCCCCAGCATTTT. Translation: CSVETAWEYNQPQHF.

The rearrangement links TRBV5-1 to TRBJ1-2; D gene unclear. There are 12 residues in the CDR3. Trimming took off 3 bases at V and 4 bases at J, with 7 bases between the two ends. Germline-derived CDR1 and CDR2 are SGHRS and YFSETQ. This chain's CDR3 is CASSSSVYGYTF. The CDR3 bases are TGCGCCAGCAGCTCGTCGGTCTATGGCTACACCTTC. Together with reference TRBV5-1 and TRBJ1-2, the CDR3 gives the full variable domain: KAGVTQTPRYLIKTRGQQVTLSCSPISGHRSVSWYQQTPGQGLQFLFEYFSETQRNKGNFPGRFSGRQFSNSRSEMNVSTLELGDSALYLCASSSSVYGYTFGSGTRLTVV.

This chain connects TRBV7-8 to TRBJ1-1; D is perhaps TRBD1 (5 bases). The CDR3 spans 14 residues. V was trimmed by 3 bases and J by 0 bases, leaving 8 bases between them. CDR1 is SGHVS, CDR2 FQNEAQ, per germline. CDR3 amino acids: CASSLGGLNTEAFF. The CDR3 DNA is TGTGCCAGCAGCTTGGGGGGACTGAACACTGAAGCTTTCTTT.

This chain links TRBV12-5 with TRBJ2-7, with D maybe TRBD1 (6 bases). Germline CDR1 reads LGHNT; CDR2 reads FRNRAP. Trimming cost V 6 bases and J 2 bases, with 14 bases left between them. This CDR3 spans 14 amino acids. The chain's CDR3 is CASGPGDKAYEQYF. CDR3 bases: TGTGCTAGTGGCCCCGGGGACAAAGCCTACGAGCAGTACTTC.

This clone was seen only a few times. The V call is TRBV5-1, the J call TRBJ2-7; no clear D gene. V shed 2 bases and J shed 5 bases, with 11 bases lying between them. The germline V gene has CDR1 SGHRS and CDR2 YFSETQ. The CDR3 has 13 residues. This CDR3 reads CASSLRVLDEQYF. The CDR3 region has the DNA TGCGCCAGCAGCTTAAGGGTGTTGGACGAGCAGTACTTC.

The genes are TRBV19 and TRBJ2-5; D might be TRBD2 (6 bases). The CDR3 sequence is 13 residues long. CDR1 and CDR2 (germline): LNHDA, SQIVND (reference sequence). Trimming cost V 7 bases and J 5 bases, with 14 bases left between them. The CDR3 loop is CASMRRAGETQYF. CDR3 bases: TGTGCCAGTATGAGGAGGGCTGGGGAGACCCAGTACTTC.

CDR3 DNA sequence: TGCGCCAGCAGCCAACCGGGACTAGCAAGCGGGGAGCTGTTTTTT. Residues: CASSQPGLASGELFF. J is TRBJ2-2 and V is TRBV4-1; TRBD2 aligns across 9 bases. In germline, CDR1 is MGHRA, CDR2 YSYEKL. Losses at the gene ends were 2 bases for V and 7 bases for J; bases not matched to a gene: 5. The length of the CDR3 is 15 residues.